This T cell receptor (beta chain) was found in a study of T cells after yellow fever vaccination. One entry per CDR3 protein results from TCRdb running MiXCR on the 5' RACE reads. Of under 600,000 distinct CDR3 sequences listed, 20% to 25% are singletons. This clonotype was picked up a small number of times. This TCR was recovered from a man between 18 and 29 years old who received the YFV17D yellow fever vaccine. Source: PBMCs, taken 20 to 25 days after the first yellow fever vaccination.

The CDR3, as DNA: TGTGCCAGCAGTTACTCAACTAATCAAGCTTTCTTT. Protein product: CASSYSTNQAFF. This chain joins TRBV6-6 and TRBJ1-1; D unclear. V was cut by 0 bases and J by 9 bases, with 8 bases left in between. The CDR3 has 12 amino acids. The germline V gene has CDR1 MNHNY and CDR2 SVGAGI (reference sequence).